This T cell receptor (beta chain) was captured in a study of neoadjuvant nivolumab and ipilimumab in lung cancer. CDR1 SQVTM and CDR2 ANQGSEA come from the germline V gene. This CDR3 comprises 15 residues. The ends lost 4 bases at V and 5 bases at J; junction bases unmatched: 12. Profiling relied on immunoSEQ multiplex PCR, and the TCRdb table lists in-frame clones only, not all of them. The table records about 18,000 clones, 75% to 85% of them present only once. The receptor was derived from an adult with non-small cell lung cancer. The chain couples TRBV29-1 to TRBJ2-5, with TRBD2 matching over 8 bases. Sequenced material: tumor tissue, taken after neoadjuvant nivolumab, alone or with ipilimumab, at or shortly before surgery. The CDR3 coding sequence is TGCAGCGTTGCGTGGGCAGGGCCGGGGGGGGAGACCCAGTACTTC. Amino acids: CSVAWAGPGGETQYF. Looking up the rest from reference TRBV29-1 and TRBJ2-5 gives the full variable domain: SAVISQKPSRDICQRGTSLTIQCQVDSQVTMMFWYRQQPGQSLTLIATANQGSEATYESGFVIDKFPISRPNLTFSTLTVSNMSPEDSSIYLCSVAWAGPGGETQYFGPGTRLLVL.